These 27 T cell receptor beta chains were all obtained from the same sample, sequenced in a study of blood T cell repertoires in COVID-19. Clones were read by immunoSEQ multiplex PCR, and TCRdb kept only the in-frame ones, dropping some. The table includes approximately 200,000 clones, around 87% detected once. Input material: peripheral blood. These receptors came from a man aged 55 to 69 who had recovered from COVID-19.

The chain joins TRBV19 to TRBJ2-7; 7 nucleotides match TRBD1. Germline assignment: CDR1 LNHDA and CDR2 SQIVND (reference sequence). Trimming cost V 7 bases and J 2 bases; bases outside gene matches: 17. The CDR3 totals 17 residues. The CDR3: CASTDRAPPSEAYEQYF. The CDR3 nucleotides read TGTGCCAGTACAGACAGGGCCCCTCCAAGTGAGGCCTACGAGCAGTACTTC.

V gene TRBV5-1 combines with J gene TRBJ2-7, with D perhaps matching TRBD1 (5 bases). Trimming removed 3 bases from V and 0 bases from J, with 10 bases in between. From germline, CDR1 is SGHRS and CDR2 YFSETQ. The CDR3 is 14 amino acids. Here the CDR3 DNA reads TGCGCCAGCAGCTCCGCCGGACACTCCTACGAGCAGTACTTC. Translating gives CASSSAGHSYEQYF. The full variable domain, with the rest looked up from reference TRBV5-1 and TRBJ2-7, is KAGVTQTPRYLIKTRGQQVTLSCSPISGHRSVSWYQQTPGQGLQFLFEYFSETQRNKGNFPGRFSGRQFSNSRSEMNVSTLELGDSALYLCASSSAGHSYEQYFGPGTRLTVT.

The V call is TRBV5-4, the J call TRBJ2-1, with D maybe TRBD2 (6 bases). Germline CDR1 reads SGHNT; CDR2 reads YYREEE (reference sequence). The CDR3 loop spans 16 amino acids. V lost 4 bases and J 4 bases, leaving 18 bases between the germline ends. This chain's CDR3 is CASSLQLAGSYNEQFF. The CDR3 DNA reads as TGTGCCAGCAGCCTCCAACTAGCAGGTTCATACAATGAGCAGTTCTTC.

J is TRBJ1-2 and V is TRBV3-1 (or the pseudogene TRBV3-2), with 8 bases identical to TRBD1. This CDR3 spans 14 amino acids. J was trimmed by 6 bases and V by 4 bases; bases with no gene match: 7. CDR1 is LGHDT and CDR2 is YNNKEL in the germline V gene (reference sequence). CDR3 DNA: TGTGCCAGCAGCCCCCATGGGACAGGAAATGGCTACACCTTC. It is translated as CASSPHGTGNGYTF.

V and J are TRBV6-5 and TRBJ2-7; no firm D call. The ends were cut back, 2 bases at V and 2 bases at J, with 10 bases in the middle. CDR1 is MNHEY and CDR2 is SVGAGI in the germline V gene. This CDR3 is built from 14 residues. CDR3 nucleotides: TGTGCCAGCAGTTACAAGGCGGAAACCTACGAGCAGTACTTC. Its translation is CASSYKAETYEQYF.

The V and J genes are TRBV18 and TRBJ2-2; 7 bases align to TRBD1. Trimming cost V 3 bases and J 7 bases; bases outside gene matches: 11. Germline V lookup: CDR1 KGHSH, CDR2 LQKENI. The CDR3 is 16 residues long. Written as DNA, the CDR3 is TGTGCCAGCTCACCGACAGGGCCTCGTCTGGACGGGGAGCTGTTTTTT. It translates to CASSPTGPRLDGELFF.

This clone was observed once. The CDR3 loop is CASSPPDTLEKLFF. CDR3 nucleotide sequence: TGTGCCAGCTCACCACCGGACACGCTTGAAAAACTGTTTTTT. This chain joins TRBV18 and TRBJ1-4; TRBD1 is a possible D gene (5 bases). V was trimmed by 0 bases and J by 7 bases, leaving 9 bases between them. The CDR3 is 14 amino acids. Germline CDR1 and CDR2: KGHSH and LQKENI. Drawing the rest from reference TRBV18 and TRBJ1-4, the complete variable domain is NAGVMQNPRHLVRRRGQEARLRCSPMKGHSHVYWYRQLPEEGLKFMVYLQKENIIDESGMPKERFSAEFPKEGPSILRIQQVVRGDSAAYFCASSPPDTLEKLFFGSGTQLSVL.

V and J are TRBV10-1 and TRBJ1-2, with unresolved D. Per the germline V gene, CDR1 is WNHNN and CDR2 is SYGVQD (reference sequence). The CDR3 has 17 amino acids. Trimming took off 0 bases at V and 6 bases at J, with 20 bases between the two ends. The CDR3 protein is CASSESQVGRPLDGYTF. The DNA of the CDR3 is TGCGCCAGCAGTGAGTCCCAGGTCGGTAGGCCCCTGGATGGCTACACCTTC.

The chain joins TRBV19 to TRBJ2-3; TRBD2 matches at 11 bases. J was trimmed by 4 bases and V by 4 bases; bases with no gene match: 16. The CDR3 length is 19 residues. Looked up from germline, CDR1 is LNHDA and CDR2 is SQIVND (reference sequence). The CDR3 is CASSKTSGTNRGGPDTQYF. CDR3 nucleotides: TGTGCCAGTAGTAAGACTAGCGGGACGAACCGAGGGGGCCCAGATACGCAGTATTTT.

This chain uses TRBV12-5 with TRBJ1-1, with 11 bases fitting TRBD1. The CDR3 spans 15 residues. V shed 4 bases, J shed 5 bases, and the junction held 6 bases outside the gene matches. From germline, CDR1 is LGHNT and CDR2 FRNRAP. CDR3 DNA sequence: TGTGCTAGTGGTTCCGGGACAGGGGGGACGACTGAAGCTTTCTTT. Its protein product is CASGSGTGGTTEAFF.

The chain has TRBV18 and TRBJ1-1; D is ambiguous. Germline V gene data show CDR1 as KGHSH and CDR2 as LQKENI. The CDR3 runs to 14 residues. The ends were cut back, 4 bases at V and 4 bases at J, with 13 bases in the middle. The DNA for the CDR3 is TGTGCCAGCTCACTATTGGAGTTGAGCACTGAAGCTTTCTTT. This encodes CASSLLELSTEAFF. Full variable domain (remainder filled in from reference TRBV18 and TRBJ1-1): NAGVMQNPRHLVRRRGQEARLRCSPMKGHSHVYWYRQLPEEGLKFMVYLQKENIIDESGMPKERFSAEFPKEGPSILRIQQVVRGDSAAYFCASSLLELSTEAFFGQGTRLTVV.

The genes are TRBV10-3 and TRBJ2-1; D is perhaps TRBD1 (5 bases). The ends were cut back, 6 bases at V and 10 bases at J, with 10 bases in the middle. CDR1 and CDR2 (germline): ENHRY, SYGVKD. The CDR3 sequence is 11 residues long. CDR3 DNA: TGTGCCATCAGCAGGGATCGCGAGCAGTTCTTC. This gives the protein CAISRDREQFF.

The chain is built from TRBV5-4 and TRBJ2-5, with 7 positions matching TRBD1. Germline V gene lookup returns CDR1 SGHNT and CDR2 YYREEE (reference sequence). V lost 6 bases and J lost 1; bases outside the gene matches: 3. This CDR3 is built from 13 residues. The CDR3 DNA follows: TGTGCCAGCAATTACAGGGGCCAAGAGACCCAGTACTTC. It codes for CASNYRGQETQYF. The entire variable domain, with the rest obtained from reference TRBV5-4 and TRBJ2-5, is as follows: ETGVTQSPTHLIKTRGQQVTLRCSSQSGHNTVSWYQQALGQGPQFIFQYYREEENGRGNFPPRFSGLQFPNYSSELNVNALELDDSALYLCASNYRGQETQYFGPGTRLLVL.

This sequence joins TRBV28 and TRBJ1-5; no definite D call. V shed 6 bases and J shed 6 bases, with 6 bases lying between them. The CDR3 has 11 amino acids. The V gene's germline CDR1 is MDHEN and CDR2 SYDVKM. CDR3 bases: TGTGCCAGCAGATCTAGTCAGCCCCAGCATTTT. It codes for CASRSSQPQHF.

CDR3 DNA sequence: TGTGCCAGCAGTGTAGACAACTCCATGAACACTGAAGCTTTCTTT. It yields the protein CASSVDNSMNTEAFF. The genes are TRBV2 and TRBJ1-1; D remains unclear. The CDR3 covers 15 residues. V gave up 4 bases and J gave up 0 bases, with 12 bases separating them. CDR1 is SNHLY and CDR2 is FYNNEI in the germline V gene.

The chain has TRBV29-1 and TRBJ2-2, with D perhaps TRBD1 (8 bases). The CDR3 length is 16 residues. V lost 6 bases, J lost 0 bases, and 17 bases lay in between. Germline assignment: CDR1 SQVTM and CDR2 ANQGSEA. The DNA of the CDR3 is TGCAGCGTGGTGGACAGGGAGGGACCGAACACCGGGGAGCTGTTTTTT. Residues: CSVVDREGPNTGELFF.

This rearrangement joins TRBV30 to TRBJ1-5, with TRBD1 as a possible D gene (5 bases). Per the germline V gene, CDR1 is GTSNPN and CDR2 is SVGIG (reference sequence). CDR3 length: 13 amino acids. Between the trimmed V and J ends, which lost 5 bases and 4 bases, there was a span of 12 bases. The CDR3 DNA sequence: TGTGCCTGGGGGGGTAGCGATAATCAGCCCCAGCATTTT. Its translation is CAWGGSDNQPQHF.

The V gene is TRBV4-1, the J gene TRBJ1-2, with unresolved D. Trimming stripped 0 bases from V and 4 bases from J, with 6 bases between. CDR1 and CDR2 (germline): MGHRA, YSYEKL. The CDR3 sequence is 13 residues long. DNA of the CDR3: TGCGCCAGCAGCCAAGAGGGAGGCTATGGCTACACCTTC. Translating it yields CASSQEGGYGYTF.

Here the CDR3 reads CASSLYGQGNYEQFF. CDR3 bases: TGTGCCAGCAGCTTATATGGTCAGGGGAATTATGAGCAGTTCTTC. The genes are TRBV7-2 and TRBJ2-1, with a tentative D call TRBD1 (6 bases). V was cut by 2 bases and J by 8 bases, with 16 bases left in between. This CDR3 has 15 amino acids. Germline V lookup: CDR1 SGHTA, CDR2 FQGNSA.

The CDR3 sequence: CASSLRQGYEQYF. CDR3 DNA sequence: TGTGCCAGCAGTTTGAGACAGGGGTACGAGCAGTACTTC. This chain uses TRBV27 with TRBJ2-7; TRBD1 agrees at 8 bases. The V and J ends lost 3 bases and 4 bases, in that order; junction bases with no gene match: 2. The CDR3 covers 13 residues. The germline CDR1 and CDR2 sequences are MNHEY and SMNVEV (reference sequence).

The V call is TRBV5-1, the J call TRBJ1-5; 7 bases line up with TRBD1. Germline V gene lookup returns CDR1 SGHRS and CDR2 YFSETQ. The CDR3 is 16 residues long. After removal of 0 bases from V and 4 bases from J, the junction contained 7 bases not matched to a gene. The chain's CDR3 is CASSLGNTGENQPQHF. The CDR3 DNA reads TGCGCCAGCAGCTTGGGAAACACAGGGGAGAATCAGCCCCAGCATTTT.

The genes are TRBV7-3 and TRBJ2-3; 11 bases align to TRBD2. This CDR3 spans 19 amino acids. Trimming cost V 1 base and J 8 bases; bases outside gene matches: 17. CDR1 and CDR2 from the germline V gene are SGHTA and FQGTGA. CDR3 protein: CASSLSPRGSGGADFTQYF. Written as DNA, the CDR3 is TGTGCCAGCAGCTTAAGCCCCAGGGGTAGCGGGGGGGCCGATTTTACGCAGTATTTT.

The rearrangement joins TRBV4-3 to TRBJ2-3, with D perhaps TRBD2 (7 bases). The germline V gene has CDR1 LGHNA and CDR2 YSLEER. V was clipped by 0 bases and J by 0 bases, with 22 bases between them. The CDR3 is 20 amino acids. CDR3 region: CASSQDLGGGAPQSTDTQYF. CDR3 nucleotide sequence: TGCGCCAGCAGCCAAGATTTAGGGGGGGGAGCGCCCCAAAGCACAGATACGCAGTATTTT.

The chain combines TRBV5-1 with TRBJ2-6; TRBD2 is a possible D gene (6 bases). This CDR3 has 20 residues. CDR1 is SGHRS and CDR2 is YFSETQ in the germline V gene. Trimming removed 0 bases at V and 0 bases at J, with 19 bases between. The CDR3 sequence is CASSLAAGWRVNSGANVLTF. DNA for the CDR3: TGCGCCAGCAGCTTGGCGGCCGGCTGGAGGGTTAACTCTGGGGCCAACGTCCTGACTTTC.

The chain carries TRBV28 and TRBJ2-1, with D hard to call. V was pared by 7 bases and J by 6 bases, with 7 bases between. CDR3 length: 11 amino acids. Germline assignment: CDR1 MDHEN and CDR2 SYDVKM. This CDR3 is CASISFNEQFF. DNA of the CDR3: TGTGCCAGCATTAGCTTCAATGAGCAGTTCTTC. Supplemented by reference TRBV28 and TRBJ2-1, the full variable domain reads DVKVTQSSRYLVKRTGEKVFLECVQDMDHENMFWYRQDPGLGLRLIYFSYDVKMKEKGDIPEGYSVSREKKERFSLILESASTNQTSMYLCASISFNEQFFGPGTRLTVL.

V and J are TRBV27 and TRBJ1-2, with D perhaps matching TRBD1 (6 bases). The length of the CDR3 is 18 residues. With 3 bases removed from V and 7 bases from J, the gap between germline ends came to 27 bases. Germline values: CDR1 MNHEY, CDR2 SMNVEV (reference sequence). In DNA, the CDR3 is TGTGCCAGCAGTTTCCAGCCGGGAGGGGGGGCGCGAGAAAGTGGCTACACCTTC. Its protein is CASSFQPGGGARESGYTF.

The gene calls are TRBV30 and TRBJ1-5, with TRBD1 identical over 8 bases. Germline-derived CDR1 and CDR2 are GTSNPN and SVGIG (reference sequence). The junction had 10 bases not matched to a gene; V was cut back by 0 bases and J by 6 bases. CDR3 size: 16 residues. DNA for the CDR3: TGTGCCTGGAGTGTACTAGGGACAGGCCCGAGTCAGCCCCAGCATTTT. As protein: CAWSVLGTGPSQPQHF.